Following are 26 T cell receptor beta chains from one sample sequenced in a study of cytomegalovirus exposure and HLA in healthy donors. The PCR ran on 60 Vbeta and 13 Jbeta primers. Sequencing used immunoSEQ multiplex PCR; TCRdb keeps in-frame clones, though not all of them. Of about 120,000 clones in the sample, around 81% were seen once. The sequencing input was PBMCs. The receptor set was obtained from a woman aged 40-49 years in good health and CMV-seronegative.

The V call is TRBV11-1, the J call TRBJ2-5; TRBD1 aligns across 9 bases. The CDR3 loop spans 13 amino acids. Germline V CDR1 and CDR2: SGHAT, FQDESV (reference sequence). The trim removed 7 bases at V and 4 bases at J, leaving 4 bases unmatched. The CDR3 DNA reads TGTGCCAGCAACCACAGGGGGCGAGAGACCCAGTACTTC. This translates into CASNHRGRETQYF.

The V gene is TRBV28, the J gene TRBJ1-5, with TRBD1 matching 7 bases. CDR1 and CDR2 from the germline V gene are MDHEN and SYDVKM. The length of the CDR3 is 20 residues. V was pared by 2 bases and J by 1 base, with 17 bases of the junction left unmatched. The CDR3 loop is CASSLRGPDRVKESNQPQHF. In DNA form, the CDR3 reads TGTGCCAGCAGTTTAAGGGGTCCAGACAGGGTTAAGGAAAGCAATCAGCCCCAGCATTTT.

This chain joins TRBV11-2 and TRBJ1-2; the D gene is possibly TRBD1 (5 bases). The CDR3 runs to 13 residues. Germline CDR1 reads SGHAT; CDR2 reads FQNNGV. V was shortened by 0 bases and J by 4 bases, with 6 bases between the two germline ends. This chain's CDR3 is CASSLDRVYGYTF. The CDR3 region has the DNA TGTGCCAGCAGCTTAGACAGGGTCTATGGCTACACCTTC. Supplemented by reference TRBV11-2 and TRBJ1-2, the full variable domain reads EAGVAQSPRYKIIEKRQSVAFWCNPISGHATLYWYQQILGQGPKLLIQFQNNGVVDDSQLPKDRFSAERLKGVDSTLKIQPAKLEDSAVYLCASSLDRVYGYTFGSGTRLTVV.

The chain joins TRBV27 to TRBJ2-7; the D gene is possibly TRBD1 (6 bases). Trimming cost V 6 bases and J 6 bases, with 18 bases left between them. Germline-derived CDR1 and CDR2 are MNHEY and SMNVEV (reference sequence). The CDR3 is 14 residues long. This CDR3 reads CASSVTDRGFEQYF. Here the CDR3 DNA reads TGTGCCAGCAGCGTAACGGACAGAGGGTTCGAGCAGTACTTC.

The CDR3 here is CASSLRTGTDTQYF. In DNA form, the CDR3 reads TGTGCCAGCAGTTTAAGGACAGGTACAGATACGCAGTATTTT. V usage is TRBV27 and J usage is TRBJ2-3, with 7 bases aligning to TRBD1. The junction had 2 bases not matched to a gene; V was cut back by 2 bases and J by 3 bases. This CDR3 has 14 residues. Per germline, CDR1 MNHEY and CDR2 SMNVEV (reference sequence).

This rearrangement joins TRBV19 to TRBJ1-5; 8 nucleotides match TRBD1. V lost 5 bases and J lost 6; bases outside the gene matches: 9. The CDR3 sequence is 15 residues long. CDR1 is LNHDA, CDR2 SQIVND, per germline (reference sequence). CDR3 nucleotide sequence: TGTGCCAGTAGTGTCGACAGGGGATTGAGTCAGCCCCAGCATTTT. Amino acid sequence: CASSVDRGLSQPQHF.

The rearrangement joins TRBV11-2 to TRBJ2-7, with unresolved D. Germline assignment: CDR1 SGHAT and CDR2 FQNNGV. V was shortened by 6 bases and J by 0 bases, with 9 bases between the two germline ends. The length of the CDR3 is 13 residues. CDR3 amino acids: CASRIIDSYEQYF. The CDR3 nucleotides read TGTGCCAGCAGAATAATAGACTCCTACGAGCAGTACTTC. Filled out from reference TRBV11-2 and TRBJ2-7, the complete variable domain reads EAGVAQSPRYKIIEKRQSVAFWCNPISGHATLYWYQQILGQGPKLLIQFQNNGVVDDSQLPKDRFSAERLKGVDSTLKIQPAKLEDSAVYLCASRIIDSYEQYFGPGTRLTVT.

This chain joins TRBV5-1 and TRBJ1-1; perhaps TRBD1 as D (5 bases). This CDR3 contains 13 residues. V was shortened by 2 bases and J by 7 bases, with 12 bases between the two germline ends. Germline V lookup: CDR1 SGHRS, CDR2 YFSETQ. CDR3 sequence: CASSLDSANEAFF. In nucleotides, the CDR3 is TGCGCCAGCAGCTTAGACAGCGCCAATGAAGCTTTCTTT.

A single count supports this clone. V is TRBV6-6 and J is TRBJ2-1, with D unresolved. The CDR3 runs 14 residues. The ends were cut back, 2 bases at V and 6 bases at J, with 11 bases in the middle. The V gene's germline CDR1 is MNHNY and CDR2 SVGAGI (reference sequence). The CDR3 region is CASSYAGESNEQFF. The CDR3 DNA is TGTGCCAGCAGTTACGCCGGAGAATCCAATGAGCAGTTCTTC.

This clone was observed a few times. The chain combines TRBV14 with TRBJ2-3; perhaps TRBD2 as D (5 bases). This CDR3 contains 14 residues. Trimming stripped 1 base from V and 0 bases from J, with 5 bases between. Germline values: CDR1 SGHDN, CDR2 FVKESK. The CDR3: CASSQGTSTDTQYF. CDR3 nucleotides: TGTGCCAGCAGCCAAGGGACTAGCACAGATACGCAGTATTTT.

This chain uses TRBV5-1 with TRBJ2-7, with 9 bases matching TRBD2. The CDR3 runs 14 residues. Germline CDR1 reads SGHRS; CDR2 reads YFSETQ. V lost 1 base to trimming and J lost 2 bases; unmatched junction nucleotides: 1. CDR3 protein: CASSLSGGTYEQYF. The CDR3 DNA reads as TGCGCCAGCAGCTTGAGCGGGGGGACCTACGAGCAGTACTTC.

The CDR3 region is CSAVYRNEQYF. The CDR3 nucleotides are TGCAGTGCTGTCTACAGGAACGAGCAGTACTTC. The rearrangement links TRBV20-1 to TRBJ2-7; TRBD1 is a possible D gene (5 bases). Germline V gene data show CDR1 as DFQATT and CDR2 as SNEGSKA (reference sequence). CDR3 size: 11 residues. The germline V and J ends were trimmed by 5 bases and 5 bases, with 10 bases remaining between them.

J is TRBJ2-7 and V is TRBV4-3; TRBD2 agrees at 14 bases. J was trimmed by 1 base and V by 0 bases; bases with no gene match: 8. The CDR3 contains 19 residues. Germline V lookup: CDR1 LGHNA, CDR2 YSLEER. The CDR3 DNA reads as TGCGCCAGCAGCCAAGACCCACCCGGGACTAGCGGGGGTTCCTACGAGCAGTACTTC. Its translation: CASSQDPPGTSGGSYEQYF.

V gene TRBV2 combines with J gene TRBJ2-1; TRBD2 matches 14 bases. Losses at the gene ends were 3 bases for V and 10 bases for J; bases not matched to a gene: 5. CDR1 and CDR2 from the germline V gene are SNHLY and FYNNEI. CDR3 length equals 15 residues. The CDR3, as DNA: TGTGCCAGCAGTGACTTGGGACTAGCGGGAGAGGAGCAGTTCTTC. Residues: CASSDLGLAGEEQFF.

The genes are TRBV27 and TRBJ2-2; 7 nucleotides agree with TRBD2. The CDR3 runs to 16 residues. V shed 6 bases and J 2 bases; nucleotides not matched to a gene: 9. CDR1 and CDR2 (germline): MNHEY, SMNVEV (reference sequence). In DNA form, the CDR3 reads TGTGCCAGCAGGGTTGGCGGGAGTCTCAACACCGGGGAGCTGTTTTTT. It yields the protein CASRVGGSLNTGELFF.

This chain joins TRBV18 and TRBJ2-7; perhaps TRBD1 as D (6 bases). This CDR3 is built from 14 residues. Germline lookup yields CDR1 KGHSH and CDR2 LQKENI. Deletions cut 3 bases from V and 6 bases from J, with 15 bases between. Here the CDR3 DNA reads TGTGCCAGCTCACCTGGGAACCAGGGGATCGAGCAGTACTTC. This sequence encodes CASSPGNQGIEQYF.

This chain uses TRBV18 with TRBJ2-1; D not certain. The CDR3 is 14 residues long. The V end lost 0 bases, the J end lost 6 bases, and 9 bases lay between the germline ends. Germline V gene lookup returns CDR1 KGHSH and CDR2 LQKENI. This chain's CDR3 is CASSPPRTPNEQFF. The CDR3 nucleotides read TGTGCCAGCTCACCACCGAGAACTCCCAATGAGCAGTTCTTC.

CDR3 residues: CAISDTGTASYEQYF. Written as DNA, the CDR3 is TGTGCCATCAGTGACACCGGGACTGCCTCCTACGAGCAGTACTTC. This chain links TRBV10-3 with TRBJ2-7, with a possible D match to TRBD2 (6 bases). V lost 3 bases to trimming and J lost 0 bases, with 12 bases between them. The germline V gene has CDR1 ENHRY and CDR2 SYGVKD. The CDR3 runs to 15 residues.

The CDR3 DNA follows: TGCGCCAGCAGCCTTCAGCCGGGACTAGCGGGAAACACCTACAATGAGCAGTTCTTC. Residues: CASSLQPGLAGNTYNEQFF. The V call is TRBV4-1, the J call TRBJ2-1, with 13 bases aligning to TRBD2. Germline V gives CDR1 MGHRA, CDR2 YSYEKL. The CDR3 is 19 amino acids. V was clipped by 4 bases and J by 2 bases; unmatched bases: 11.

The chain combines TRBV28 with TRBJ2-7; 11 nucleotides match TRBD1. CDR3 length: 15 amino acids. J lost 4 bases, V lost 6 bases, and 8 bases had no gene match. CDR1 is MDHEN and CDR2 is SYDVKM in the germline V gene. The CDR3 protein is CASSPTGTGGYEQYF. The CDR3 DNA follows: TGTGCCAGCAGCCCCACCGGGACAGGGGGGTACGAGCAGTACTTC.

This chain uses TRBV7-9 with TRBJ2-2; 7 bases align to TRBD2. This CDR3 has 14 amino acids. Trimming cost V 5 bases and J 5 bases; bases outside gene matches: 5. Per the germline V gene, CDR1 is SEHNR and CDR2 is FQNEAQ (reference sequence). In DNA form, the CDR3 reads TGTGCCAGCAGCCCGCGGGGGAGAACCGGGGAGCTGTTTTTT. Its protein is CASSPRGRTGELFF. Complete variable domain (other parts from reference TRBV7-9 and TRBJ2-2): DTGVSQNPRHKITKRGQNVTFRCDPISEHNRLYWYRQTLGQGPEFLTYFQNEAQLEKSRLLSDRFSAERPKGSFSTLEIQRTEQGDSAMYLCASSPRGRTGELFFGEGSRLTVL.

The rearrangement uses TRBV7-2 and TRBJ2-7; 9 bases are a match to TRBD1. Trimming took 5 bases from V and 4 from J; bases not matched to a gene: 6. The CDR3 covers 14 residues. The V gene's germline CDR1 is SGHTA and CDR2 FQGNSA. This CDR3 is CASSVDRGRYEQYF. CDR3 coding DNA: TGTGCCAGCAGCGTAGACAGGGGGAGGTACGAGCAGTACTTC.

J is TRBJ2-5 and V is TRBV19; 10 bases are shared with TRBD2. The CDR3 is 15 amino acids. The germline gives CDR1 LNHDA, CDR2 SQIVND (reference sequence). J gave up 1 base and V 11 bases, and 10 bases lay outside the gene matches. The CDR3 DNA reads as TGTGCCGGAGAGCGGGGGGGCGTCTCCCAAGAGACCCAGTACTTC. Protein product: CAGERGGVSQETQYF.

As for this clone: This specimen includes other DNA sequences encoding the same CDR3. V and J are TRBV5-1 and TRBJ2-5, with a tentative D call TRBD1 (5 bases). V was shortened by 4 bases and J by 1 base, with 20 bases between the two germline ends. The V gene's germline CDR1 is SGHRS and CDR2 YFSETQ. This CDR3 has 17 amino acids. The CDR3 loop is CASSLRGPTELQETQYF. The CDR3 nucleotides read TGCGCCAGCAGCCTCAGAGGACCGACAGAACTCCAAGAGACCCAGTACTTC.

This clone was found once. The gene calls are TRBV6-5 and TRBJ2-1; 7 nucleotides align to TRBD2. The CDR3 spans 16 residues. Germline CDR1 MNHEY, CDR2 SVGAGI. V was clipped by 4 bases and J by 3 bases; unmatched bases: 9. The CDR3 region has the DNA TGTGCCAGCAGTTCGTATAGCGGGTACCTCTACAATGAGCAGTTCTTC. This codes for CASSSYSGYLYNEQFF.

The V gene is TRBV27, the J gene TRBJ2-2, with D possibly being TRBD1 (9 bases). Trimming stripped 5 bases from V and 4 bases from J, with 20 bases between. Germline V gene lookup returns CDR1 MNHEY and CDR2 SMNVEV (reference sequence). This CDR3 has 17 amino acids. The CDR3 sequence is CASSITGTGTSTGELFF. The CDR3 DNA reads TGTGCCAGCAGTATCACCGGGACAGGGACTAGCACCGGGGAGCTGTTTTTT.